Sequencing of this TCR beta chain was carried out in a study of blood T cell repertoires in COVID-19. The overall study: Whether acute or convalescent, the COVID-19 samples came from the United States, Italy and Spain.

Original processing methods: Estimation of nucleated cell counts relied on the amplification of reference gene primers. Sequenced by immunoSEQ multiplex PCR; TCRdb stores in-frame clones only, minus some. The DNA gave D and trimming, while V, J and clone size come from that table. This table holds 70,000 or so clones, roughly 72% found once. During active infection, Seattle patients enrolled and were then monitored through disease. The receptor comes from a man in his sixties with COVID-19, enrolled during active disease. The sequenced material came from peripheral blood.

This CDR3 is CASSQTGGGYTF. The CDR3 DNA reads TGTGCCAGCAGCCAAACAGGGGGTGGCTACACCTTC. This chain uses TRBV28 with TRBJ1-2, with 8 bases lining up with TRBD1. The CDR3 runs 12 residues. Per germline, CDR1 MDHEN and CDR2 SYDVKM. The V segment lost 6 bases and the J segment 7 bases; nucleotides outside the gene matches: 4.